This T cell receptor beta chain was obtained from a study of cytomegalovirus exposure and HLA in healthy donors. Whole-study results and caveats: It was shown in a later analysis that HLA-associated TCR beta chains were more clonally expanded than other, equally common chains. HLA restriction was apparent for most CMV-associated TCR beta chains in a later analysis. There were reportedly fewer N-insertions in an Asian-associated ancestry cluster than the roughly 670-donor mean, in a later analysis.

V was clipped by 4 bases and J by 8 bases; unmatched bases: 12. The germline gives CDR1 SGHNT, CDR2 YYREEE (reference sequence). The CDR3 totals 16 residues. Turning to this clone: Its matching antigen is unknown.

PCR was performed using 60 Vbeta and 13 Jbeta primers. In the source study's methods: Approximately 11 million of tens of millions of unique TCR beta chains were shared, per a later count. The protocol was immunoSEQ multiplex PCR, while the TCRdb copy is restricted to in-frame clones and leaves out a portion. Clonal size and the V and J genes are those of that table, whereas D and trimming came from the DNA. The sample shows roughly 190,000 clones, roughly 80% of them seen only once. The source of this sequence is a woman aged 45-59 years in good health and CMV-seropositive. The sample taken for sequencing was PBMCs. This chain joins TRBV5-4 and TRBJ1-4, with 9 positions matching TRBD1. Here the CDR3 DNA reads TGTGCCAGCAGCAACGCCCATGACAGGGGGGGGGAAAAACTGTTTTTT. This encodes CASSNAHDRGGEKLFF. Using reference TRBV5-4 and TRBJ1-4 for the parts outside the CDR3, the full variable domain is ETGVTQSPTHLIKTRGQQVTLRCSSQSGHNTVSWYQQALGQGPQFIFQYYREEENGRGNFPPRFSGLQFPNYSSELNVNALELDDSALYLCASSNAHDRGGEKLFFGSGTQLSVL.